The 18 T cell receptor beta chains reported below all come from one sample, sequenced in a study of molecular identifiers for immune sequencing clone quantification (dated by TCRdb to the late 2010s). The library was produced with PCR. The sample was run on a NextSeq 500. TCRdb reworked the public reads: Q25 trimming with fastp, MiXCR clone assembly, productive beta chains retained. Every CDR3 protein is listed once, alongside the most common genes and DNA of its rows. This sample is represented by 490,000 or so distinct CDR3 sequences; about a quarter of them were singletons. Approximately 0.8% of the sample belongs to the ten largest clones. Sequencing input: naive CD8+ T cells from blood, with Jurkat cell RNA spiked in. Taken with the paper, the label for cell subset or site translates to: FACS-sorted CD8+CD4-CCR7+CD45RA+ naive T cells. All receptors derive from a human donor in good health. Some libraries in this study had Jurkat cell RNA spiked in.

The rearrangement uses TRBV3-1 and TRBJ2-2; no definite D call. The CDR3 is made up of 14 amino acids. CDR1 and CDR2 (germline): LGHDT, YNNKEL (reference sequence). Trimming shortened V by 1 base and J by 6 bases, and 9 bases separated the two germline ends. This chain's CDR3 is CASSQAGFSGELFF. The CDR3 DNA sequence: TGTGCCAGCAGCCAAGCCGGCTTCTCCGGGGAGCTGTTTTTT.

This clonotype showed up just a few times. This chain connects TRBV9 to TRBJ2-1; D may be TRBD2 (6 bases). The V gene's germline CDR1 is SGDLS and CDR2 YYNGEE. Between the trimmed V and J ends, which lost 3 bases and 6 bases, there was a span of 10 bases. The CDR3 is made up of 13 amino acids. The CDR3 coding sequence is TGTGCCAGCAGCGGTACTAGCCCCAATGAGCAGTTCTTC. Translated: CASSGTSPNEQFF.

A word on this clonotype: Given a much more abundant clone one base away, this may be a read error. The chain recombines TRBV6-1 with TRBJ2-6, with 7 bases aligning to TRBD1. This CDR3 has 18 amino acids. In germline, CDR1 is MNHNS, CDR2 SASEGT. CDR3 loop: CANSGSGQKSSGANVLTF. CDR3 DNA sequence: TGTGCCAACAGTGGATCGGGACAGAAGAGCTCTGGGGCCAACGTCCTGACTTTC.

V gene TRBV12-3 or TRBV12-4 combines with J gene TRBJ2-2; D ambiguous. The CDR3 totals 12 residues. V lost 7 bases, J lost 7 bases, and 10 bases lay in between. The CDR3 here is CASNNGNGELFF. CDR3 DNA: TGTGCCAGCAACAACGGCAACGGGGAGCTGTTTTTT.

Of note for this clonotype: Being one base from a much bigger clone, this may be a read error. The chain joins TRBV2 to TRBJ2-3, with 7 bases fitting TRBD2. Per germline, CDR1 SNHLY and CDR2 FYNNEI. This CDR3 is built from 21 residues. Trimming at V came to 6 bases and at J to 4 bases, leaving 28 bases not matched to a gene. The CDR3 bases are TGTGCCAGCAGCGCCTCCCCGCCGGACCCCGGATTCGCGGGAGTATCAGATACGCAGTATTTT. Translated, it gives CASSASPPDPGFAGVSDTQYF.

The V call is TRBV12-3 or TRBV12-4, the J call TRBJ2-3; D is possibly TRBD2 (6 bases). The CDR3 spans 15 residues. Trimming took 7 bases from V and 6 from J, leaving 20 bases between them. In nucleotides, the CDR3 is TGTGCCAGCATCCTCTCGGGAGCCATCACCGATACGCAGTATTTT. The encoded protein is CASILSGAITDTQYF.

V usage is TRBV20-1 and J usage is TRBJ1-1; 8 bases align to TRBD1. The V and J ends lost 3 bases and 4 bases, in that order; junction bases with no gene match: 13. The CDR3 runs to 16 residues. CDR1 and CDR2 (germline): DFQATT, SNEGSKA (reference sequence). CDR3 loop: CSARGSRGHLGTEAFF. The CDR3 DNA is TGCAGTGCTAGGGGGAGCAGGGGGCACTTGGGCACTGAAGCTTTCTTT.

DNA of the CDR3: TGCGCCAGCAGCCAAAACCCGGGACAGGGGCAAGAGACCCAGTACTTC. Its protein product is CASSQNPGQGQETQYF. V is TRBV4-1 and J is TRBJ2-5, with 10 bases matching TRBD1. V shed 2 bases, J shed 2 bases, and the junction held 5 bases outside the gene matches. CDR3 size: 16 residues. CDR1 and CDR2 from the germline V gene are MGHRA and YSYEKL.

CDR3 sequence: CSARGGTGTNEQYF. The CDR3 coding sequence is TGCAGTGCTAGGGGGGGGACAGGGACCAACGAGCAGTACTTC. This sequence joins TRBV20-1 and TRBJ2-7; TRBD1 matches at 9 bases. The V and J ends lost 3 bases and 5 bases, in that order; junction bases with no gene match: 8. The germline V gene has CDR1 DFQATT and CDR2 SNEGSKA (reference sequence). This CDR3 has 14 amino acids.

This clonotype was counted at least ten times. The rearrangement uses TRBV7-9 and TRBJ1-4; 12 bases fit TRBD1. In germline, CDR1 is SEHNR, CDR2 FQNEAQ (reference sequence). There are 16 residues in the CDR3. The junction had 8 bases not matched to a gene; V was cut back by 4 bases and J by 8 bases. The CDR3 spells CASSSGTGGIWEKLFF. In nucleotides, the CDR3 is TGTGCCAGCAGCTCCGGGACAGGGGGCATTTGGGAAAAACTGTTTTTT.

On this clonotype itself: This sequence may be a read error, since a much larger clone differs from it by one base. The chain combines TRBV7-9 with TRBJ1-4; tentatively, D is TRBD1 (6 bases). From germline, CDR1 is SEHNR and CDR2 FQNEAQ (reference sequence). This CDR3 is 15 amino acids long. The DNA for the CDR3 is TGTGCCAGCAGCTCCGCAGGGACAACTAATGATAAACTGTTTTTT. Protein product: CASSSAGTTNDKLFF. Variable domain in full (rest from reference TRBV7-9 and TRBJ1-4): DTGVSQNPRHKITKRGQNVTFRCDPISEHNRLYWYRQTLGQGPEFLTYFQNEAQLEKSRLLSDRFSAERPKGSFSTLEIQRTEQGDSAMYLCASSSAGTTNDKLFFGSGTQLSVL.

This clonotype was recorded a few times. The chain combines TRBV3-2 with TRBJ2-7. TRBV3-2 is designated a pseudogene. The CDR3 runs to 9 residues. The CDR3 is CASSREQYF. The CDR3 nucleotides read TGTGCCAGCAGCCGCGAGCAGTACTTC.

The CDR3 loop reads CASSFALGGTDTQYF. CDR3 nucleotide sequence: TGTGCCAGCAGTTTTGCGCTAGGGGGCACAGATACGCAGTATTTT. This rearrangement joins TRBV27 to TRBJ2-3, with D tentatively TRBD1 (5 bases). The ends were cut back, 3 bases at V and 1 base at J, with 11 bases in the middle. The CDR3 contains 15 residues. The germline gives CDR1 MNHEY, CDR2 SMNVEV (reference sequence).

This clonotype was observed at least ten times. The chain uses TRBV6-1 and TRBJ1-5; D remains ambiguous. This CDR3 is built from 13 residues. The V end lost 6 bases, the J end lost 5 bases, and 11 bases lay between the germline ends. The V gene's germline CDR1 is MNHNS and CDR2 SASEGT. The CDR3 is CASRQDGDQPQHF. CDR3 DNA: TGTGCCAGCAGGCAGGACGGGGATCAGCCCCAGCATTTT.

This clonotype was counted at least ten times. This chain joins TRBV11-2 and TRBJ1-4; D is uncertain. Germline assignment: CDR1 SGHAT and CDR2 FQNNGV. The CDR3 has 16 residues. V was pared by 1 base and J by 0 bases, with 9 bases between. The CDR3 bases are TGTGCCAGCAGCTTAGGTCGGCAAACAACTAATGAAAAACTGTTTTTT. Translated, it gives CASSLGRQTTNEKLFF. The full variable domain, in which reference TRBV11-2 and TRBJ1-4 provide the parts outside the CDR3, is EAGVAQSPRYKIIEKRQSVAFWCNPISGHATLYWYQQILGQGPKLLIQFQNNGVVDDSQLPKDRFSAERLKGVDSTLKIQPAKLEDSAVYLCASSLGRQTTNEKLFFGSGTQLSVL.

This clonotype turned up a few times. The V and J genes are TRBV5-1 and TRBJ2-1; D gene uncertain. Trimming shortened V by 2 bases and J by 0 bases, and 12 bases separated the two germline ends. The CDR3 is 16 residues long. CDR1 is SGHRS and CDR2 is YFSETQ in the germline V gene. CDR3 residues: CASSLLGPSSYNEQFF. CDR3 coding DNA: TGCGCCAGCAGCTTATTAGGACCAAGCTCCTACAATGAGCAGTTCTTC. The whole variable domain, filled in from reference TRBV5-1 and TRBJ2-1, reads KAGVTQTPRYLIKTRGQQVTLSCSPISGHRSVSWYQQTPGQGLQFLFEYFSETQRNKGNFPGRFSGRQFSNSRSEMNVSTLELGDSALYLCASSLLGPSSYNEQFFGPGTRLTVL.

Concerning this clonotype: Because the CDR3 is missing its conserved closing phenylalanine or tryptophan, this is likely a read error. This chain links TRBV2 with TRBJ2-1; D may be TRBD2 (6 bases). Germline V CDR1 and CDR2: SNHLY, FYNNEI. Trimming left V 3 bases short and J 2 bases short, with 11 bases between. This CDR3 has 15 amino acids. The CDR3 region has the DNA TGTGCCAGCAGTGACCGGGGGATCCCCTACAATGAGCAGTTCCTC. Translating gives CASSDRGIPYNEQFL.

Only a few counts were recorded for this clonotype. The chain is built from TRBV14 and TRBJ2-4; 7 bases agree with TRBD2. This CDR3 is 13 amino acids long. J was trimmed by 9 bases and V by 4 bases; bases with no gene match: 6. The germline V gene has CDR1 SGHDN and CDR2 FVKESK. CDR3 in DNA: TGTGCCAGCAGCCCGGACTGGGGGGGCATTCAGTACTTC. It specifies CASSPDWGGIQYF.